This TCR beta chain came from a study of OX40 agonist ivuxolimab in advanced cancers. In the study overall: Patients were dosed with the agonistic anti-OX40 (CD134) antibody ivuxolimab.

The table came from immunoSEQ multiplex PCR; TCRdb's copy has only in-frame clones and leaves some out. Of over 50,000 clones listed, around 93% were seen once; the top ten hold more than 20%. The CDR3 runs to 14 residues. Germline lookup yields CDR1 SGDLS and CDR2 YYNGEE. V lost 2 bases and J 0 bases, leaving 9 bases between the germline ends. Concerning this clone: The antigen is not known.

Sampling of blood occurred at baseline, cycle 4 day 1, and cycle 7 day 1. Findings and limits, study-wide: The antigens recognized by the expanded peripheral T cells, that is their antigen specificity, were not determined.

The sample here was CD4+ or CD8+ T cells sorted from blood, taken in a trial of the OX40 agonist ivuxolimab. The clonotype was recovered from an adult with an advanced solid tumor such as melanoma, head and neck, liver or kidney cancer. The chain recombines TRBV9 with TRBJ2-7, with D tentatively TRBD1 (6 bases). Here the CDR3 reads CASSVVDSSYEQYF. CDR3 in DNA: TGTGCCAGCAGCGTGGTGGACAGCTCCTACGAGCAGTACTTC.